This T cell receptor beta chain was captured by sequencing in a study of identical twins. The CDR3 is 16 residues long. With 4 bases clipped from V and 4 bases from J, the junction kept 12 bases outside the gene matches. In germline, CDR1 is DFQATT, CDR2 SNEGSKA (reference sequence). TCRdb re-derived calls from the 5' RACE reads in MiXCR, one entry per CDR3 protein. The repertoire consists of 200,000 to 250,000 distinct CDR3 sequences, with 5% to 7% occurring once and the leading ten covering roughly 14%. This sample also appeared in a second study, on T cells expressing NK-cell markers.

The V gene is TRBV20-1, the J gene TRBJ2-1; the match to TRBD1 covers 8 bases. The material sequenced was CD8+ T cells sorted from blood. The sequence was obtained from a woman under 30 in good health. The CDR3 reads CSATPDRGPGYNEQFF. The CDR3 DNA is TGCAGTGCTACCCCCGACAGGGGACCGGGATACAATGAGCAGTTCTTC.